These 13 T cell receptor beta chains were all obtained from the same sample, sequenced in a study of blood T cell repertoires in COVID-19. Clones were read by immunoSEQ multiplex PCR, and TCRdb kept only the in-frame ones, dropping some. The table records over 450,000 clones, 75% to 90% of them present only once. Sequences were obtained from peripheral blood. The receptors were gathered from a man between 18 and 35 years old with COVID-19, enrolled during active disease.

This chain connects TRBV27 to TRBJ1-6; TRBD1 agrees at 7 bases. Germline V gives CDR1 MNHEY, CDR2 SMNVEV (reference sequence). This CDR3 region has 14 residues. The V segment lost 5 bases and the J segment 6 bases; nucleotides outside the gene matches: 4. CDR3 amino acids: CASSNRGGNSPLHF. CDR3 DNA: TGTGCCAGCAGTAACAGGGGAGGTAATTCACCCCTCCACTTT.

CDR3 region: CASRGTGLNTEAFF. In nucleotides, the CDR3 is TGTGCCAGCAGGGGGACAGGGCTGAACACTGAAGCTTTCTTT. V and J are TRBV27 and TRBJ1-1; 9 bases match TRBD1. Trimming removed 6 bases from V and 0 bases from J; junction bases left unmatched: 2. The germline CDR1 and CDR2 sequences are MNHEY and SMNVEV (reference sequence). The CDR3 is 14 amino acids.

In this sample, this clone turned up once. The chain is built from TRBV7-9 and TRBJ2-2; TRBD1 aligns across 7 bases. J was trimmed by 2 bases and V by 2 bases; bases with no gene match: 5. Germline V gene sequence: CDR1 SEHNR, CDR2 FQNEAQ (reference sequence). This CDR3 spans 16 amino acids. CDR3 loop: CASSLRGQLNTGELFF. The CDR3 nucleotides read TGTGCCAGCAGCTTAAGGGGGCAACTCAACACCGGGGAGCTGTTTTTT.

The chain carries TRBV5-1 and TRBJ2-7; D not certain. There are 13 residues in the CDR3. Per germline, CDR1 SGHRS and CDR2 YFSETQ. Trimming took off 0 bases at V and 1 base at J, with 5 bases between the two ends. The CDR3 sequence: CASSLAQSYEQYF. CDR3 nucleotide sequence: TGCGCCAGCAGCTTGGCACAGTCCTACGAGCAGTACTTC.

The chain carries TRBV9 and TRBJ1-2; D gene ambiguous. CDR3 length: 12 residues. Trimming pared 0 bases from V and 4 bases from J, leaving 4 bases between. The V gene's germline CDR1 is SGDLS and CDR2 YYNGEE. CDR3 nucleotide sequence: TGTGCCAGCAGCGTAGACTTCTATGGCTACACCTTC. This codes for CASSVDFYGYTF.

This clone was detected many times. Other DNA sequences in the sample encode the same CDR3. This chain uses TRBV11-2 with TRBJ2-2; D not certain. This CDR3 comprises 13 residues. Germline V gene sequence: CDR1 SGHAT, CDR2 FQNNGV. Trimming took off 4 bases at V and 0 bases at J, with 3 bases between the two ends. CDR3 sequence reads: CASSYTNTGELFF. Here the CDR3 DNA reads TGTGCCAGCAGCTACACGAACACCGGGGAGCTGTTTTTT.

On this clone: Other DNA sequences in the same sample also yield this CDR3. The chain carries TRBV9 and TRBJ2-7; TRBD1 agrees at 8 bases. Germline CDR1 is SGDLS and CDR2 is YYNGEE. The CDR3 runs 15 residues. After removal of 3 bases from V and 7 bases from J, the junction contained 12 bases not matched to a gene. In DNA, the CDR3 is TGTGCCAGCAGCGCCGGGACAGGAAGGGCTAAAGAGCAGTACTTC. Its protein is CASSAGTGRAKEQYF. The full variable domain, in which reference TRBV9 and TRBJ2-7 provide the parts outside the CDR3, is DSGVTQTPKHLITATGQRVTLRCSPRSGDLSVYWYQQSLDQGLQFLIQYYNGEERAKGNILERFSAQQFPDLHSELNLSSLELGDSALYFCASSAGTGRAKEQYFGPGTRLTVT.

This chain connects TRBV7-6 to TRBJ2-1; 10 bases align to TRBD1. Germline-derived CDR1 and CDR2 are SGHVS and FNYEAQ. The CDR3 length is 15 residues. V trimming: 1 base; J trimming: 3 bases; junction bases outside the gene matches: 0. The CDR3 loop reads CASSLGDRGYNEQFF. DNA for the CDR3: TGTGCCAGCAGCTTAGGGGACAGGGGCTACAATGAGCAGTTCTTC.

This rearrangement joins TRBV15 to TRBJ2-1; 8 nucleotides match TRBD2. Trimming cost V 3 bases and J 8 bases; bases outside gene matches: 6. This CDR3 region has 14 residues. Germline V gene data show CDR1 as LNHNV and CDR2 as YYDKDF (reference sequence). CDR3: CATSSDLTSDEQFF. In DNA form, the CDR3 reads TGTGCCACCAGCAGTGACCTGACTAGCGATGAGCAGTTCTTC.

The J gene is TRBJ2-1, the V gene TRBV9; TRBD2 aligns across 9 bases. J gave up 7 bases and V 3 bases, and 8 bases lay outside the gene matches. This CDR3 contains 15 residues. In germline, CDR1 is SGDLS, CDR2 YYNGEE. CDR3 nucleotides: TGTGCCAGCAGCGACCTAGCGGGAAAAGATAATGAGCAGTTCTTC. Its protein is CASSDLAGKDNEQFF. Looking up the rest from reference TRBV9 and TRBJ2-1 gives the full variable domain: DSGVTQTPKHLITATGQRVTLRCSPRSGDLSVYWYQQSLDQGLQFLIQYYNGEERAKGNILERFSAQQFPDLHSELNLSSLELGDSALYFCASSDLAGKDNEQFFGPGTRLTVL.

The chain carries TRBV19 and TRBJ2-7; 12 bases line up with TRBD1. Germline CDR1 and CDR2: LNHDA and SQIVND (reference sequence). CDR3 length: 16 amino acids. After removal of 1 base from V and 5 bases from J, the junction contained 6 bases not matched to a gene. The CDR3 sequence: CASSIAGQGAENEQYF. CDR3 DNA: TGTGCCAGTAGTATAGCGGGACAGGGGGCGGAGAACGAGCAGTACTTC. The full variable domain, rest sourced from reference TRBV19 and TRBJ2-7, is DGGITQSPKYLFRKEGQNVTLSCEQNLNHDAMYWYRQDPGQGLRLIYYSQIVNDFQKGDIAEGYSVSREKKESFPLTVTSAQKNPTAFYLCASSIAGQGAENEQYFGPGTRLTVT.

The V call is TRBV19, the J call TRBJ2-6; D possibly corresponds to TRBD2 (6 bases). Deletions cut 3 bases from V and 13 bases from J, with 19 bases between. This CDR3 contains 15 residues. CDR1 LNHDA and CDR2 SQIVND come from the germline V gene (reference sequence). CDR3 in DNA: TGTGCCAGTAGTATGGGGGGACGGCCGCAGGATGTCCTGACTTTC. Its protein is CASSMGGRPQDVLTF.

J is TRBJ1-1 and V is TRBV10-1, with 8 bases matching TRBD1. V dropped 4 bases and J dropped 8; count of bases not matched to a gene: 3. CDR1 is WNHNN, CDR2 SYGVQD, per germline (reference sequence). The CDR3 runs to 12 residues. CDR3 in amino acids: CASSGDRREAFF. For the CDR3, the DNA is TGCGCCAGCAGTGGGGACAGGCGGGAAGCTTTCTTT.